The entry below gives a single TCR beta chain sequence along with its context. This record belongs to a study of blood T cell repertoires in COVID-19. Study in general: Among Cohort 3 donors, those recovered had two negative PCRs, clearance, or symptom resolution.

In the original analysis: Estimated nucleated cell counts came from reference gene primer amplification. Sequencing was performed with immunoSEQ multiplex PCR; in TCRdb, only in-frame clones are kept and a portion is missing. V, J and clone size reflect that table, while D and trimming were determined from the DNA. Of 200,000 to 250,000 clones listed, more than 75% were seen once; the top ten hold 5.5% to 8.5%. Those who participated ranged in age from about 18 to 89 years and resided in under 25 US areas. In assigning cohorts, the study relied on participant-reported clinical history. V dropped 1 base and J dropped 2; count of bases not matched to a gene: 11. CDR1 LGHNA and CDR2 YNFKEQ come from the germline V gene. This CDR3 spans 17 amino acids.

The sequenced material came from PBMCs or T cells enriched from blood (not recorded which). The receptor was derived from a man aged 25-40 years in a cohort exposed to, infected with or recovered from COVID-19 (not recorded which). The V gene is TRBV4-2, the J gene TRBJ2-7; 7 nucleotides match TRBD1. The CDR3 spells CASSQGGTGQPAYEQYF. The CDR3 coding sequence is TGTGCCAGCAGCCAAGGGGGAACGGGACAGCCAGCCTACGAGCAGTACTTC.